The 29 T cell receptor beta chains given below trace back to one sample, sequenced in a study of shared clonotypes between healthy human individuals. Produced via immunoSEQ multiplex PCR; TCRdb's table is partial and in-frame only. The table lists about 1 million clones, around four fifths of them singletons. The sample was memory CD4+ T cells sorted from blood. Subset given: CD45RA-negative fraction. The receptors were sampled from a young man in good health.

V gene TRBV9 combines with J gene TRBJ2-6, with 8 bases identical to TRBD1. Germline CDR1 SGDLS, CDR2 YYNGEE. V shed 3 bases, J shed 4 bases, and the junction held 9 bases outside the gene matches. CDR3 size: 17 residues. The chain's CDR3 is CASSAGQGNLGANVLTF. For the CDR3, the DNA is TGTGCCAGCAGCGCTGGACAGGGTAATCTGGGGGCCAACGTCCTGACTTTC.

The chain uses TRBV6-1 and TRBJ1-4; 7 bases agree with TRBD1. Germline CDR1 and CDR2: MNHNS and SASEGT. The CDR3 consists of 16 residues. The ends lost 4 bases at V and 4 bases at J; junction bases unmatched: 9. The CDR3: CASSVGSGQINEKLFF. CDR3 DNA sequence: TGTGCCAGCAGTGTCGGTTCGGGACAGATTAATGAAAAACTGTTTTTT.

The J gene is TRBJ2-7, the V gene TRBV4-1; the D is unclear. The V gene lost 3 bases and the J gene lost 2 bases, with 14 bases spanning the gap. The CDR3 contains 15 residues. Germline V gene sequence: CDR1 MGHRA, CDR2 YSYEKL. The chain's CDR3 is CASSHPWTGTYEQYF. CDR3 nucleotide sequence: TGCGCCAGCAGCCACCCTTGGACGGGCACCTACGAGCAGTACTTC.

This clone was seen more than once but under ten times. V is TRBV18 and J is TRBJ2-7, with no clear D. Looked up from germline, CDR1 is KGHSH and CDR2 is LQKENI. The V end was cut by 0 bases, the J end by 2 bases, with 8 bases between. CDR3 length: 14 amino acids. CDR3 sequence: CASSPPLPTYEQYF. The CDR3 region has the DNA TGTGCCAGCTCACCACCCCTGCCCACCTACGAGCAGTACTTC.

V is TRBV27 and J is TRBJ2-7; 14 bases map to TRBD2. The CDR3 totals 15 residues. Germline lookup yields CDR1 MNHEY and CDR2 SMNVEV (reference sequence). J gave up 6 bases and V 4 bases, and 5 bases lay outside the gene matches. CDR3: CASSSRLAGGTEQYF. Here the CDR3 DNA reads TGTGCCAGCAGTTCGAGACTAGCGGGAGGGACCGAGCAGTACTTC.

The chain is built from TRBV19 and TRBJ1-2; the match to TRBD1 covers 7 bases. In germline, CDR1 is LNHDA, CDR2 SQIVND (reference sequence). V was pared by 6 bases and J by 5 bases, with 6 bases of the junction left unmatched. The CDR3 loop spans 13 amino acids. The CDR3 here is CASRSDRIYGYTF. In nucleotides, the CDR3 is TGTGCCAGTAGGTCGGACAGGATTTATGGCTACACCTTC.

A single count supports this clone. The chain recombines TRBV21-1 with TRBJ1-2; TRBD1 is the table's D call, not checked against the DNA. TRBV21-1 is classified as a pseudogene. The CDR3 is made up of 16 amino acids. DNA for the CDR3: TGTGCCAGCAGCAAAGAGAGCAGGGGCTCCCCCTATGGCTACACCTTC. It specifies CASSKESRGSPYGYTF.

This clone was observed once. The rearrangement joins TRBV10-3 to TRBJ2-5; no definite D call. The length of the CDR3 is 14 residues. The germline gives CDR1 ENHRY, CDR2 SYGVKD. V was cut by 4 bases and J by 4 bases, with 13 bases left in between. The CDR3 protein is CAISASDVAETQYF. The DNA for the CDR3 is TGTGCCATCAGTGCTTCGGACGTCGCAGAGACCCAGTACTTC.

This rearrangement joins TRBV18 to TRBJ1-4; 8 bases fit TRBD1. This CDR3 region has 14 residues. The germline CDR1 and CDR2 sequences are KGHSH and LQKENI. The V and J ends lost 5 bases and 7 bases, in that order; junction bases with no gene match: 6. CDR3 protein: CASSTTGGFEKLFF. CDR3 nucleotides: TGTGCCAGCTCAACCACAGGGGGATTTGAAAAACTGTTTTTT.

As for this clone: The same CDR3 arises from other DNA sequences in this sample as well. V is TRBV9 and J is TRBJ2-2; TRBD2 matches at 11 bases. This CDR3 contains 16 residues. Germline V gives CDR1 SGDLS, CDR2 YYNGEE. Unmatched junction bases numbered 3, after V lost 0 bases and J lost 5 bases. CDR3 sequence (DNA): TGTGCCAGCAGCGTAGGACTAGCGGGACGGACCGGGGAGCTGTTTTTT. Translation: CASSVGLAGRTGELFF.

The chain recombines TRBV5-6 with TRBJ2-5, with 8 bases aligning to TRBD1. V was clipped by 4 bases and J by 5 bases; unmatched bases: 4. The germline V gene has CDR1 SGHDT and CDR2 YYEEEE. The CDR3 has 13 residues. The CDR3 DNA sequence: TGTGCCAGCAGCGAGGACAGGGCCGAGACCCAGTACTTC. It yields the protein CASSEDRAETQYF.

The chain is built from TRBV30 and TRBJ1-1; D uncertain. V was shortened by 6 bases and J by 11 bases, with 22 bases between the two germline ends. Per germline, CDR1 GTSNPN and CDR2 SVGIG (reference sequence). The CDR3 totals 13 residues. The CDR3 loop is CACLWRNEVTAFF. The CDR3 region has the DNA TGTGCCTGCTTGTGGCGGAACGAAGTAACGGCTTTCTTT.

This chain links TRBV27 with TRBJ2-7, with TRBD2 as a possible D gene (5 bases). The germline V and J ends were trimmed by 6 bases and 2 bases, with 11 bases remaining between them. This CDR3 spans 13 amino acids. Germline-derived CDR1 and CDR2 are MNHEY and SMNVEV (reference sequence). This CDR3 is CASRPTGAYEQYF. CDR3 coding DNA: TGTGCCAGCAGGCCCACCGGGGCCTACGAGCAGTACTTC.

This sequence joins TRBV7-2 and TRBJ1-6; D is undetermined. This CDR3 region has 15 residues. Between the trimmed V and J ends, which lost 5 bases and 6 bases, there was a span of 14 bases. Germline V gives CDR1 SGHTA, CDR2 FQGNSA. Written as DNA, the CDR3 is TGTGCCAGCAGCCCACCGCCCAGGTCTAATTCACCCCTCCACTTT. This codes for CASSPPPRSNSPLHF.

The chain uses TRBV6-4 and TRBJ1-2; TRBD1 might be the D (6 bases). The CDR3 is made up of 13 amino acids. The V end was cut by 3 bases, the J end by 11 bases, with 16 bases between. The germline gives CDR1 MRHNA, CDR2 SNTAGT. CDR3 sequence reads: CASSESGQGKYTF. As DNA, the CDR3 is TGTGCCAGCAGTGAATCGGGTCAGGGGAAGTACACCTTC.

This chain connects TRBV7-9 to TRBJ1-3; D is possibly TRBD1 (5 bases). The V gene's germline CDR1 is SEHNR and CDR2 FQNEAQ (reference sequence). The CDR3 contains 16 residues. Trimming took off 5 bases at V and 4 bases at J, with 18 bases between the two ends. The CDR3 nucleotides read TGTGCCAGCAGCCCCCCCGGCGGCGGGGCGGGAAACACCATATATTTT. It yields the protein CASSPPGGGAGNTIYF. Full variable domain (remainder filled in from reference TRBV7-9 and TRBJ1-3): DTGVSQNPRHKITKRGQNVTFRCDPISEHNRLYWYRQTLGQGPEFLTYFQNEAQLEKSRLLSDRFSAERPKGSFSTLEIQRTEQGDSAMYLCASSPPGGGAGNTIYFGEGSWLTVV.

The rearrangement joins TRBV5-1 to TRBJ1-4; perhaps TRBD1 as D (6 bases). The germline V and J ends were trimmed by 0 bases and 5 bases, with 11 bases remaining between them. The germline V gene encodes CDR1 SGHRS and CDR2 YFSETQ. This CDR3 spans 15 amino acids. Here the CDR3 reads CASSLGTGWNEKLFF. CDR3 coding DNA: TGCGCCAGCAGCTTGGGAACAGGGTGGAATGAAAAACTGTTTTTT.

This chain joins TRBV11-2 and TRBJ1-3, with D unresolved. The V end lost 1 base, the J end lost 4 bases, and 17 bases lay between the germline ends. Per germline, CDR1 SGHAT and CDR2 FQNNGV. CDR3 length: 17 amino acids. CDR3 nucleotide sequence: TGTGCCAGCAGCTTAGCTGGCTTCAGAGTTTCCGGAAACACCATATATTTT. As protein: CASSLAGFRVSGNTIYF.

This chain links TRBV19 with TRBJ1-3, with D perhaps matching TRBD1 (5 bases). The CDR3 runs to 16 residues. Germline V gene sequence: CDR1 LNHDA, CDR2 SQIVND (reference sequence). With 8 bases removed from V and 0 bases from J, the gap between germline ends came to 17 bases. The CDR3 reads CASWPGGAGSGNTIYF. CDR3 DNA sequence: TGTGCCAGTTGGCCGGGCGGGGCAGGCTCTGGAAACACCATATATTTT. Supplemented by reference TRBV19 and TRBJ1-3, the full variable domain reads DGGITQSPKYLFRKEGQNVTLSCEQNLNHDAMYWYRQDPGQGLRLIYYSQIVNDFQKGDIAEGYSVSREKKESFPLTVTSAQKNPTAFYLCASWPGGAGSGNTIYFGEGSWLTVV.

J is TRBJ2-2 and V is TRBV7-8; D is uncertain. The germline V gene has CDR1 SGHVS and CDR2 FQNEAQ. Trimming shortened V by 3 bases and J by 4 bases, and 3 bases separated the two germline ends. There are 12 residues in the CDR3. CDR3 residues: CASSFLTGELFF. The CDR3 DNA reads as TGTGCCAGCAGCTTTCTCACCGGGGAGCTGTTTTTT. The full variable domain, with the rest looked up from reference TRBV7-8 and TRBJ2-2, is GAGVSQSPRYKVAKRGQDVALRCDPISGHVSLFWYQQALGQGPEFLTYFQNEAQLDKSGLPSDRFFAERPEGSVSTLKIQRTQQEDSAVYLCASSFLTGELFFGEGSRLTVL.

V and J are TRBV5-4 and TRBJ1-2; 8 bases are shared with TRBD1. There are 15 residues in the CDR3. After removal of 4 bases from V and 7 bases from J, the junction contained 12 bases not matched to a gene. Germline CDR1 reads SGHNT; CDR2 reads YYREEE (reference sequence). CDR3: CASSPPGRGPGGYTF. DNA for the CDR3: TGTGCCAGCAGCCCTCCTGGCAGGGGGCCTGGTGGCTACACCTTC. The variable domain in full, with the rest retrieved from reference TRBV5-4 and TRBJ1-2, is ETGVTQSPTHLIKTRGQQVTLRCSSQSGHNTVSWYQQALGQGPQFIFQYYREEENGRGNFPPRFSGLQFPNYSSELNVNALELDDSALYLCASSPPGRGPGGYTFGSGTRLTVV.

For this clone: The sample has other DNA sequences that encode this CDR3 too. V gene TRBV4-3 combines with J gene TRBJ1-6; D gene unclear. Germline loops: CDR1 LGHNA, CDR2 YSLEER. This CDR3 has 15 amino acids. V was shortened by 0 bases and J by 4 bases, with 7 bases between the two germline ends. The CDR3 reads CASSQDLGYNSPLHF. For the CDR3, the DNA is TGCGCCAGCAGCCAAGATTTGGGTTATAATTCACCCCTCCACTTT.

There are a few counts of this clone. The rearrangement links TRBV2 to TRBJ2-7, with a possible D match to TRBD1 (6 bases). V was clipped by 4 bases and J by 0 bases, with 13 bases between them. Germline V CDR1 and CDR2: SNHLY, FYNNEI. The CDR3 contains 15 residues. The CDR3 coding sequence is TGTGCCAGCAGTGGGCAGGGGTTCATCTCCTACGAGCAGTACTTC. Translation: CASSGQGFISYEQYF. The variable domain in full, with the rest retrieved from reference TRBV2 and TRBJ2-7, is EPEVTQTPSHQVTQMGQEVILRCVPISNHLYFYWYRQILGQKVEFLVSFYNNEISEKSEIFDDQFSVERPDGSNFTLKIRSTKLEDSAMYFCASSGQGFISYEQYFGPGTRLTVT.

The chain links TRBV19 to TRBJ1-2; 8 bases line up with TRBD1. The ends lost 4 bases at V and 8 bases at J; junction bases unmatched: 6. CDR1 and CDR2 (germline): LNHDA, SQIVND (reference sequence). This CDR3 spans 13 amino acids. CDR3 loop: CASSTGQVNGYTF. CDR3 nucleotide sequence: TGTGCCAGTAGTACGGGACAGGTTAACGGCTACACCTTC.

The chain joins TRBV2 to TRBJ2-7; D tentatively reads TRBD1 or TRBD2 (5 bases each). This CDR3 comprises 13 residues. V was shortened by 7 bases and J by 3 bases, with 13 bases between the two germline ends. Germline V gene lookup returns CDR1 SNHLY and CDR2 FYNNEI. CDR3 DNA sequence: TGTGCCAGCAAGGGGACCCAATTCTACGAGCAGTACTTC. Translation gives CASKGTQFYEQYF.

The chain couples TRBV6-1 to TRBJ1-5; no clear D gene. This CDR3 contains 13 residues. V lost 7 bases and J lost 7, with 14 bases in between. Germline CDR1 is MNHNS and CDR2 is SASEGT. The CDR3 is CASNGLGRQPQHF. The DNA of the CDR3 is TGTGCCAGCAATGGATTGGGGAGACAGCCCCAGCATTTT.

V usage is TRBV18 and J usage is TRBJ1-6; D is uncertain. This CDR3 comprises 13 residues. Between the trimmed V and J ends, which lost 3 bases and 5 bases, there was a span of 5 bases. Germline V gene lookup returns CDR1 KGHSH and CDR2 LQKENI. The CDR3, as DNA: TGTGCCAGCTCACCCCCCGATAATTCACCCCTCCACTTT. This translates into CASSPPDNSPLHF.

On this clone: Distinct nucleotide sequences in the sample also encode this CDR3. The chain couples TRBV19 to TRBJ2-7; unclear D gene. The CDR3 has 12 residues. V dropped 5 bases and J dropped 3 bases, with 8 bases sitting between them. The germline CDR1 and CDR2 sequences are LNHDA and SQIVND (reference sequence). DNA of the CDR3: TGTGCCAGTAGTTCGGCAGTCTACGAGCAGTACTTC. Amino acids: CASSSAVYEQYF.

The chain uses TRBV6-1 and TRBJ1-2, with 11 bases lining up with TRBD1. The length of the CDR3 is 14 residues. V shed 4 bases, J shed 2 bases, and the junction held 0 bases outside the gene matches. From germline, CDR1 is MNHNS and CDR2 SASEGT. The CDR3 region is CASSGTGGNYGYTF. DNA of the CDR3: TGTGCCAGCAGTGGGACAGGGGGCAACTATGGCTACACCTTC.